This TCR beta chain was documented in a study of cytomegalovirus exposure and HLA in healthy donors. The CDR3 runs 16 residues. With V trimmed by 2 bases and J by 0 bases, 5 bases remained unmatched. CDR1 and CDR2 (germline): SGHVS, FQNEAQ. Assay: immunoSEQ multiplex PCR; the TCRdb copy retains only in-frame clones and omits some. The data show 90,000 to 150,000 clones, around nine tenths seen once. The chain recombines TRBV7-8 with TRBJ1-1, with 8 positions matching TRBD1. The clonotype originates from a woman in her late teens or twenties in good health and CMV-seropositive. Sequencing used PBMCs. For the CDR3, the DNA is TGTGCCAGCAGCTTATTGGGGACAGGAGTGAACACTGAAGCTTTCTTT. The encoded protein is CASSLLGTGVNTEAFF. Filled out from reference TRBV7-8 and TRBJ1-1, the complete variable domain reads GAGVSQSPRYKVAKRGQDVALRCDPISGHVSLFWYQQALGQGPEFLTYFQNEAQLDKSGLPSDRFFAERPEGSVSTLKIQRTQQEDSAVYLCASSLLGTGVNTEAFFGQGTRLTVV.